This entry concerns a single TCR beta chain. The data were taken from a study of blood T cell repertoires in COVID-19. Study-wide background: Specimens from acute and convalescent COVID-19 originated in the United States, Italy and Spain. T cells, B-cell-depleted T cells, or PBMCs supplied cDNA or gDNA.

CDR3 length: 13 amino acids. CDR1 and CDR2 (germline): SGHRS, YFSETQ. The V and J ends lost 0 bases and 4 bases respectively, with 4 bases between them. In the authors' methods: Estimation of nucleated cell counts was performed using reference gene primer amplification. Profiled with immunoSEQ multiplex PCR; TCRdb holds only in-frame clones, not every one. The DNA gave D and trimming, while V, J and clone size come from that table. Counted here are some 16,000 clones, 76% occurring once; the ten biggest clones make up roughly 34%. The chain carries TRBV5-1 and TRBJ1-4; D gene uncertain. This receptor was identified in a man between 65 and 85 years old with active or convalescent COVID-19. The sequencing input was peripheral blood. CDR3 loop: CASSLASNEKLFF. The CDR3 bases are TGCGCCAGCAGCTTGGCCAGTAATGAAAAACTGTTTTTT.